This T cell receptor beta chain was recovered during a study of blood T cell repertoires in COVID-19. Study-wide context: The United States, Italy and Spain supplied acute and convalescent COVID-19 samples. The analysed material was cDNA or gDNA that came from T cells, B-cell-depleted T cells, or PBMCs.

Germline loops: CDR1 LNHDA, CDR2 SQIVND (reference sequence). The CDR3 totals 15 residues. Trimming shortened V by 7 bases and J by 0 bases, and 15 bases separated the two germline ends. The data were produced by immunoSEQ multiplex PCR, yet TCRdb's version contains in-frame clones alone and is incomplete. The table shows 150,000 or so clones, with roughly 83% occurring only once. The TCR originated in a woman aged 55-70 years with COVID-19, enrolled during active disease. The chain couples TRBV19 to TRBJ1-2; a possible D gene is TRBD1 (5 bases). The specimen sequenced was peripheral blood. The CDR3, as DNA: TGTGCCAGTACCATGGGGGGATCAGCTAACTATGGCTACACCTTC. It specifies CASTMGGSANYGYTF. Together with reference TRBV19 and TRBJ1-2, the CDR3 gives the full variable domain: DGGITQSPKYLFRKEGQNVTLSCEQNLNHDAMYWYRQDPGQGLRLIYYSQIVNDFQKGDIAEGYSVSREKKESFPLTVTSAQKNPTAFYLCASTMGGSANYGYTFGSGTRLTVV.